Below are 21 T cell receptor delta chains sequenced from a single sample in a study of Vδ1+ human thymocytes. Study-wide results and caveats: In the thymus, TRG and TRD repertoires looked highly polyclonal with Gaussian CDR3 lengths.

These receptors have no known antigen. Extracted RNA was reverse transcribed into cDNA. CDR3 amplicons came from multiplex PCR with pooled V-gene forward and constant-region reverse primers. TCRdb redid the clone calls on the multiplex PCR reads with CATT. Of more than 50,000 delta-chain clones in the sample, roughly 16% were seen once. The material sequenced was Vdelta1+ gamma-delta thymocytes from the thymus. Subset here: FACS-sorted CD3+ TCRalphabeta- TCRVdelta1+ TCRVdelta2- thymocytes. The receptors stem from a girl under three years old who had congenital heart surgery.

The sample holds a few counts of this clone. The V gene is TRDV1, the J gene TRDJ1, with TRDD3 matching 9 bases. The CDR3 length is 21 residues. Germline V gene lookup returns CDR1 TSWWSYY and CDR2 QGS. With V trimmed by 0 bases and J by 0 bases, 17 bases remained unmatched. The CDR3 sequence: CALGELTLRWGDTAYTDKLIF. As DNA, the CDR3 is TGTGCTCTTGGGGAACTTACGCTTCGGTGGGGGGATACAGCGTACACCGATAAACTCATCTTT.

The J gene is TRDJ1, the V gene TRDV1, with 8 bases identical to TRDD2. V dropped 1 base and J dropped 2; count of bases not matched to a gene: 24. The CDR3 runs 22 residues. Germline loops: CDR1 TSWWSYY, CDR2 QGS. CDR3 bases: TGTGCTCTTGGGGAACCTCGATACTTCTTACTTCCTACCGGGGGACCAACCGATAAACTCATCTTT. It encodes CALGEPRYFLLPTGGPTDKLIF.

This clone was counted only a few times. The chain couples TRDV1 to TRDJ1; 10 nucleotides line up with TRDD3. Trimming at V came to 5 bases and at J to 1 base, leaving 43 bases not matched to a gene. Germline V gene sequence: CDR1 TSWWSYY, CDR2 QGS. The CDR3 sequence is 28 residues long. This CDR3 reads CALGYTGDTPSPTWAPIKIVRGTDKLIF. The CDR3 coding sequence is TGTGCTCTTGGGTATACGGGGGATACGCCAAGCCCTACATGGGCACCGATAAAAATTGTCAGGGGCACCGATAAACTCATCTTT.

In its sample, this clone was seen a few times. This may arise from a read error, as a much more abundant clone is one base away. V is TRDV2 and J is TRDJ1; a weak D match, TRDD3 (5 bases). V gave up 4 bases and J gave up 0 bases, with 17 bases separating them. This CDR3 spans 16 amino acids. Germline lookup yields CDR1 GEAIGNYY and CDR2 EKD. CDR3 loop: CACESLRDCNTDKLIF. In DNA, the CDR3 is TGTGCCTGTGAATCCCTGAGGGATTGTAACACCGATAAACTCATCTTT.

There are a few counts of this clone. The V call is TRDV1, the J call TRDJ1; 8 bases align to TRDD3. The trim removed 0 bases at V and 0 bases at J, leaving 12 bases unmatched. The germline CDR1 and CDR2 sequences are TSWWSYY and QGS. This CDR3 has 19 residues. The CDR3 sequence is CALGELPSGGLRYTDKLIF. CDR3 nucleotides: TGTGCTCTTGGGGAACTACCCTCTGGGGGACTCAGGTACACCGATAAACTCATCTTT.

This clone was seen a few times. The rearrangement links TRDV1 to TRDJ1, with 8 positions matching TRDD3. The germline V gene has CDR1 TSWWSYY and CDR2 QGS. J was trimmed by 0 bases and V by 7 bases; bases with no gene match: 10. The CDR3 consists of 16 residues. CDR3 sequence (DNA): TGTGCTCTTGTTGCTGGGGGAGAAAAGTACACCGATAAACTCATCTTT. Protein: CALVAGGEKYTDKLIF.

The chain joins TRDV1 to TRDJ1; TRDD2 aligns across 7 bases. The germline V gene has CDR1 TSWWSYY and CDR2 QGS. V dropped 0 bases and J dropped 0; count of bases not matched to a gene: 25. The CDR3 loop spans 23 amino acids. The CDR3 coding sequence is TGTGCTCTTGGGGAACTGGGGCTTTTTCCTACGGGCAGCACTCCCCTAAACACCGATAAACTCATCTTT. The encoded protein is CALGELGLFPTGSTPLNTDKLIF.

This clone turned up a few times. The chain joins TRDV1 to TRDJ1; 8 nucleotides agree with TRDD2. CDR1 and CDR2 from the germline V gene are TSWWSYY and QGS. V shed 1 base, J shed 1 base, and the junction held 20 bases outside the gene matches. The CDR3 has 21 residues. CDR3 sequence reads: CALGEPGLPSSSLGSTDKLIF. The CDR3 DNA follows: TGTGCTCTTGGGGAACCTGGCCTTCCTAGCTCCAGCTTGGGCTCCACCGATAAACTCATCTTT.

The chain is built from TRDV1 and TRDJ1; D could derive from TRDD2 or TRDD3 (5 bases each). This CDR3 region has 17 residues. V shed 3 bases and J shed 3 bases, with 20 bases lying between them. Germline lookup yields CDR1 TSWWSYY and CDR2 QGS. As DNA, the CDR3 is TGTGCTCTTGGGGACCCTTCGACTGGTTGCCGGGCCGATAAACTCATCTTT. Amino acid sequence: CALGDPSTGCRADKLIF.

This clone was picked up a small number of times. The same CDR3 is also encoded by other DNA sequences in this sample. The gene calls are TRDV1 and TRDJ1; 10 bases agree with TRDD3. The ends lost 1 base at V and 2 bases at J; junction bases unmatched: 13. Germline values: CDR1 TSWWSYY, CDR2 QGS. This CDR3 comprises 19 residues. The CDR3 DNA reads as TGTGCTCTTGGGGAACGTCTACTTCCCGTACTGGGGGATACCGATAAACTCATCTTT. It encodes CALGERLLPVLGDTDKLIF.

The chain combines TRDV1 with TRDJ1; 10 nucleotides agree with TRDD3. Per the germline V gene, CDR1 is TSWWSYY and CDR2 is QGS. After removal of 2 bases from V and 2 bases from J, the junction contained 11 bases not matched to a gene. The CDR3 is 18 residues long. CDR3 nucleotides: TGTGCTCTTGGGGAAGTTCCTTCATTACTGGGGGATACCGATAAACTCATCTTT. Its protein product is CALGEVPSLLGDTDKLIF.

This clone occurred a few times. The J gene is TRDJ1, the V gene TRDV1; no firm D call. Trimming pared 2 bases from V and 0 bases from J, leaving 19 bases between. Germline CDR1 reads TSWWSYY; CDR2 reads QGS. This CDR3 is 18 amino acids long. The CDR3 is CALGEKLYSVQYTDKLIF. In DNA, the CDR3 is TGTGCTCTTGGGGAAAAACTGTACTCCGTCCAGTACACCGATAAACTCATCTTT.

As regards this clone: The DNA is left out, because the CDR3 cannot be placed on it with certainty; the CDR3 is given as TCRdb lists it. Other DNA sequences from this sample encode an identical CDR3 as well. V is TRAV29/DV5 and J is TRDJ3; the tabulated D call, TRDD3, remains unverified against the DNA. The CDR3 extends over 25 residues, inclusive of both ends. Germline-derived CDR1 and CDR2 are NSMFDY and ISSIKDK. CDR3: CSVLLCSNLTTGGYSSSWDTRQMFF.

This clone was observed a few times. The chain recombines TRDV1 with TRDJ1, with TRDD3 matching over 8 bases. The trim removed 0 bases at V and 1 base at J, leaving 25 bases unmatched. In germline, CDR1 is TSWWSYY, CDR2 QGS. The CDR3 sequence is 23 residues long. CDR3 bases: TGTGCTCTTGGGGAACTTGATTCCAGGTGGGGGATTTCCGGGATCCAGAGCACCGATAAACTCATCTTT. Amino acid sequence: CALGELDSRWGISGIQSTDKLIF.

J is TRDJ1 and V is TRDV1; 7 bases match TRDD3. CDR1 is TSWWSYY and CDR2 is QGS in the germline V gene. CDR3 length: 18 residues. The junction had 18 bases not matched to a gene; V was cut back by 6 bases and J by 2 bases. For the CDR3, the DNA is TGTGCTCTTGGTTCCTCCCCGTACTGGGGACCTAATACCGATAAACTCATCTTT. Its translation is CALGSSPYWGPNTDKLIF.

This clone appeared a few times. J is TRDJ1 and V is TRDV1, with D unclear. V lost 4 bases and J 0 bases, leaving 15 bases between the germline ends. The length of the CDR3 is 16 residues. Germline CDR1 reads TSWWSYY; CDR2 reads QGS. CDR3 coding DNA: TGTGCTCTTGGGGTTCTCTACCCCGATTACACCGATAAACTCATCTTT. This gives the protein CALGVLYPDYTDKLIF.

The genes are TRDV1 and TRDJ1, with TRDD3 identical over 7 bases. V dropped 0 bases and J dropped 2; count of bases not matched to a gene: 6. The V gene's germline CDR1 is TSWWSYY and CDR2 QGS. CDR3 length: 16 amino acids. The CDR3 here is CALGELNWGGTDKLIF. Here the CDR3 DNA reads TGTGCTCTTGGGGAACTTAACTGGGGAGGTACCGATAAACTCATCTTT.

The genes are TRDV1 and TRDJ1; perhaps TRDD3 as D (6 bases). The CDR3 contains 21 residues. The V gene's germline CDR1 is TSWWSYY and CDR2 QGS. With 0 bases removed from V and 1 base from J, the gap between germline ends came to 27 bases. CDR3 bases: TGTGCTCTTGGGGAACTAAGGAGCTTCGATCGGGCTGGGGTTGGCACCGATAAACTCATCTTT. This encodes CALGELRSFDRAGVGTDKLIF.

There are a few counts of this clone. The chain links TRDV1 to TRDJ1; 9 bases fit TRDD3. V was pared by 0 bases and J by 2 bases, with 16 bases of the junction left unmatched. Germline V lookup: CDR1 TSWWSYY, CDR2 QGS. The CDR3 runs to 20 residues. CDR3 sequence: CALGELDIRGIPVLTDKLIF. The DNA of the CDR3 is TGTGCTCTTGGGGAACTAGACATAAGGGGGATACCAGTGCTAACCGATAAACTCATCTTT.

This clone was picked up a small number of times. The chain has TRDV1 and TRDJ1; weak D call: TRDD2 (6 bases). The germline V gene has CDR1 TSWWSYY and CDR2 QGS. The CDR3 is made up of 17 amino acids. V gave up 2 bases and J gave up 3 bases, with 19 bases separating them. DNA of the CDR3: TGTGCTCTTGGGGAAAATTATCCTACGATGATAGCCGATAAACTCATCTTT. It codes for CALGENYPTMIADKLIF.

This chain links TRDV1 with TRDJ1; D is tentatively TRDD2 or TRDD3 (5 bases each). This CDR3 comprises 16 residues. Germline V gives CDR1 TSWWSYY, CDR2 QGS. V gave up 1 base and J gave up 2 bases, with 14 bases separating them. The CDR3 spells CALGEHTYWQTDKLIF. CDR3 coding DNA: TGTGCTCTTGGGGAACATACCTACTGGCAGACCGATAAACTCATCTTT.